The TCR beta chain described here comes from a study of CD8 T cells in ankylosing spondylitis. Details on this clonotype: Its target is not known.

General observations from the study: According to the report, clones linked to the disease were significantly enriched in matched synovial fluid samples taken from ankylosing spondylitis patients. Ankylosing spondylitis blood seemed to carry a telltale TCR beta motif made of fewer than 10 highly homologous variants.

It was by quantitative 5'-RACE with molecular barcodes that TCR beta libraries were made. TCRdb processed the 5' RACE reads anew with MiXCR; each CDR3 protein has one entry. Of around 450,000 distinct CDR3 sequences in the sample, about 24% were seen once. Sequences were obtained from blood, either unsorted or a sorted T cell fraction (not recorded which). The TCR was taken from a male donor with ankylosing spondylitis.

The DNA of the CDR3 is TGTGCCACCAGTGATCGGACTAGCGGACGGACAGATACGCAGTATTTT. Protein: CATSDRTSGRTDTQYF. This chain uses TRBV24-1 with TRBJ2-3; 10 bases are shared with TRBD2. The ends lost 3 bases at V and 3 bases at J; junction bases unmatched: 5. The CDR3 is 16 residues long. CDR1 is KGHDR and CDR2 is SFDVKD in the germline V gene.